This T cell receptor beta chain is drawn from a study of control samples from healthy donors and cancer patients. The method was immunoSEQ multiplex PCR; TCRdb's version includes in-frame clones alone and lacks a portion of them. The sample lists 130,000 or so clones; over 85% were seen once. Germline V gene lookup returns CDR1 LNHDA and CDR2 SQIVND (reference sequence). The ends lost 5 bases at V and 8 bases at J; junction bases unmatched: 8. This CDR3 comprises 15 residues. The source material was blood. The receptor's source is a man between 18 and 29 years old in good health. This chain joins TRBV19 and TRBJ1-6, with TRBD1 matching 8 bases. CDR3 protein: CASSDQDRGDSPLHF. The CDR3 DNA reads as TGTGCCAGTAGTGACCAAGACAGGGGTGATTCACCCCTCCACTTT.